The present T cell receptor (beta chain) was sequenced within a study of T cell changes during pregnancy in multiple sclerosis (dated by TCRdb to between 2019 and 2020). As for the study more broadly: The study examined how the T cell repertoire changed over the course of pregnancy in women with multiple sclerosis.

The protocol used for the library was the immunoSEQ multiplex PCR assay. The table was pulled from immuneACCESS by TCRdb, which kept in-frame rearrangements only. Such tables lose some clones; where checked, under half of the loss comes from unresolved V genes, and the rest has no known cause. A total of about 79,000 clones appear in this sample, around 93% of them only once. In total, the top ten clones hold around 0.75% of the sample. This clone was seen once. Its antigen is not yet known. Qualities for individual bases were not recorded, and no much larger clone is one base off. The CDR3, cysteine through phenylalanine, is 15 amino acids long. The DNA shown is the 45-base CDR3, in frame from base 1. V drops 1 base and J drops 1 base, leaving 10 bases in between. The germline V gene specifies KGHSH as CDR1 and LQKENI as CDR2.

The rearrangement joined TRBV18 to TRBJ1-2; possibly the D gene is TRBD1, per 5 matching bases. Material: peripheral blood, obtained in the second trimester of pregnancy. The sequence was collected from a female donor in good health, enrolled as a control in a pregnancy study. The CDR3 sequence is CASSPLPGDNYGYTF. The nucleotides are TGTGCCAGCTCACCACTCCCGGGGGATAACTATGGCTACACCTTC.